The rows below give T cell receptor beta chains drawn from one sample of a study of siplizumab effects on memory and regulatory T cells. Produced via immunoSEQ multiplex PCR; TCRdb's table is partial and in-frame only. The sample yields 80,000 to 95,000 clones, around 95% seen once. Sequencing was performed on CD8+ T cells sorted from blood. The receptors originated from a human donor in good health. The CDR3 runs from the conserved cysteine through the conserved F or W. The order of the fields is clone size, CDR3 length, V gene, D gene, J gene, CDR3 DNA, CDR3 protein. The D gene is left open where the match is weak. Rows give clone size only sometimes, using once, few, many, or a class for an expanded clone.

size: -; length: 15; V: TRBV10-1; D: TRBD2; J: TRBJ2-2; DNA: TGCGCCAGCAGCTCGACTAGCGGCTACACCGGGGAGCTGTTTTTT; CDR3: CASSSTSGYTGELFF
size: -; length: 13; V: TRBV11-2; D: -; J: TRBJ1-1; DNA: TGTGCCAGCAACCTTGGGGGGGTCGCTGAAGCTTTCTTT; CDR3: CASNLGGVAEAFF
size: -; length: 15; V: TRBV27; D: TRBD2; J: TRBJ2-3; DNA: TGTGCCAGCAGTCCCTTAGCGGGAGTCACAGATACGCAGTATTTT; CDR3: CASSPLAGVTDTQYF
size: -; length: 12; V: TRBV28; D: -; J: TRBJ2-1; DNA: TGTGCCAGCAGTCATGGGGGCGGGGAGCAGTTCTTC; CDR3: CASSHGGGEQFF
size: -; length: 16; V: TRBV27; D: TRBD1; J: TRBJ2-1; DNA: TGTGCCAGCAGGCCTATACAGGGGGGTTCCTACAATGAGCAGTTCTTC; CDR3: CASRPIQGGSYNEQFF
size: -; length: 14; V: TRBV9; D: TRBD1; J: TRBJ2-1; DNA: TGTGCCAGCAGCGAAGGGGGCTCCCAGGGTGAGCAGTTCTTC; CDR3: CASSEGGSQGEQFF
size: -; length: 13; V: TRBV6-5; D: -; J: TRBJ2-7; DNA: TGTGCCAGCAGTTTAGGGTTCACCTACGAGCAGTACTTC; CDR3: CASSLGFTYEQYF
size: -; length: 14; V: TRBV9; D: TRBD2; J: TRBJ2-5; DNA: TGTGCCAGCAGCCCTAGCGGGAGGCAAGAGACCCAGTACTTC; CDR3: CASSPSGRQETQYF
size: -; length: 14; V: TRBV27; D: -; J: TRBJ1-1; DNA: TGTGCCAGCAGGATGGGGGGCGCGGGCACTGAAGCTTTCTTT; CDR3: CASRMGGAGTEAFF
size: -; length: 17; V: TRBV27; D: TRBD2; J: TRBJ2-1; DNA: TGTGCCAGCAGTTTGAGCCTAGCGGGAGTTCGGTACAATGAGCAGTTCTTC; CDR3: CASSLSLAGVRYNEQFF
size: -; length: 16; V: TRBV6-5; D: TRBD2; J: TRBJ2-7; DNA: TGTGCCAGCAGTTACTCTAGCGGGAGCCAAACCTACGAGCAGTACTTC; CDR3: CASSYSSGSQTYEQYF
size: -; length: 13; V: TRBV27; D: -; J: TRBJ2-7; DNA: TGTGCCAGCATGTGGCAGGAAGGCTACGAGCAGTACTTC; CDR3: CASMWQEGYEQYF
size: -; length: 13; V: TRBV5-5; D: -; J: TRBJ1-1; DNA: TGTGCCAGCAGCTCCTGGTTGTGGTCTGAAGCTTTCTTT; CDR3: CASSSWLWSEAFF
size: -; length: 14; V: TRBV2; D: TRBD1; J: TRBJ1-1; DNA: TGTGCCAGCGGGACAGGGAGGGGGAACACTGAAGCTTTCTTT; CDR3: CASGTGRGNTEAFF
size: once; length: 14; V: TRBV9; D: -; J: TRBJ2-7; DNA: TGTGCCAGCAGCGTCGGGGGATCCCCCTACGAGCAGTACTTC; CDR3: CASSVGGSPYEQYF
size: once; length: 19; V: TRBV4-2; D: -; J: TRBJ2-3; DNA: TGTGCCAGCAGCCAAGGGCGGCCGAGGACAGACTACCGCACAGATACGCAGTATTTT; CDR3: CASSQGRPRTDYRTDTQYF
size: -; length: 14; V: TRBV5-1; D: -; J: TRBJ2-1; DNA: TGCGCCAGCAGCCACGGGAGTTTTAACAATGAGCAGTTCTTC; CDR3: CASSHGSFNNEQFF
size: once; length: 15; V: TRBV19; D: TRBD2; J: TRBJ2-7; DNA: TGTGCCAGTAGCTGGACTAGCGGGGCCACCAACGAGCAGTACTTC; CDR3: CASSWTSGATNEQYF